What follows are 5 T cell receptor beta chains derived from one specimen sequenced in a study of T cell repertoires in cytomegalovirus infection. What these receptors recognize is not known. In TCRdb, the reads were re-called with MiXCR into one record per CDR3 protein. The sample has around 99,000 distinct CDR3 sequences, around 28% seen once. Sequenced here: CD8+ T cells from cultured PBMCs, sampled from culture after CMV antigen stimulation. These receptors came from a human donor in good health (CMV status not recorded). Some clones in this sample may be carry-over from other donors' samples.

This chain joins TRBV19 and TRBJ1-5; 7 bases are a match to TRBD1. The V segment lost 3 bases and the J segment 2 bases; nucleotides outside the gene matches: 10. The CDR3 runs to 17 residues. Germline V gene data show CDR1 as LNHDA and CDR2 as SQIVND (reference sequence). The CDR3 region has the DNA TGTGCCAGTAGTATGGTCATAGGGCAGGGGGGCAATCAGCCCCAGCATTTT. Amino acids: CASSMVIGQGGNQPQHF.

This clonotype has more than one count but fewer than ten. In DNA form, the CDR3 reads TGTGCCAGCAGTTTGGGACAGGGAGGTCAGGGAGAGGAGACCCAGTACTTC. Protein sequence: CASSLGQGGQGEETQYF. V gene TRBV28 combines with J gene TRBJ2-5; the match to TRBD1 covers 9 bases. CDR3 length: 17 residues. Unmatched junction bases numbered 13, after V lost 3 bases and J lost 5 bases. Per the germline V gene, CDR1 is MDHEN and CDR2 is SYDVKM.

This sequence joins TRBV7-9 and TRBJ2-3; either TRBD1 or TRBD2 may supply D (5 bases each). V was shortened by 5 bases and J by 2 bases, with 14 bases between the two germline ends. The CDR3 loop spans 15 amino acids. Germline CDR1 and CDR2: SEHNR and FQNEAQ (reference sequence). The CDR3: CASSLWDGDTDTQYF. The CDR3 nucleotides are TGTGCCAGCAGCCTTTGGGACGGGGACACAGATACGCAGTATTTT.

This clonotype was observed at least ten times. This chain uses TRBV5-6 with TRBJ2-1, with D tentatively TRBD2 (7 bases). CDR3 length equals 15 residues. V lost 4 bases, J lost 7 bases, and 18 bases lay in between. CDR1 SGHDT and CDR2 YYEEEE come from the germline V gene. The CDR3, as DNA: TGTGCCAGCAGCGGAGGGGGGGGCTGGATAAATGAGCAGTTCTTC. This encodes CASSGGGGWINEQFF.

This clonotype was seen a few times. The rearrangement joins TRBV7-4 to TRBJ2-1, with TRBD1 matching over 7 bases. The CDR3 contains 13 residues. Germline CDR1 SGHVT, CDR2 SQSDAQ. The V and J ends lost 5 bases and 7 bases, in that order; junction bases with no gene match: 5. Written as DNA, the CDR3 is TGTGCCAGCAGCCATCTACAGGGGAATGAGCAGTTCTTC. This encodes CASSHLQGNEQFF. The full variable domain, rest sourced from reference TRBV7-4 and TRBJ2-1, is GAGVSQSPRYKVAKRGRDVALRCDSISGHVTLYWYRQTLGQGSEVLTYSQSDAQRDKSGRPSGRFSAERPERSVSTLKIQRTEQGDSAVYLCASSHLQGNEQFFGPGTRLTVL.